This entry describes one TCR beta chain. The sample carries other DNA sequences with the same CDR3. The data belong to a study of blood T cell repertoires in COVID-19. Study in general: Sites across the United States, Italy and Spain contributed samples from acute and convalescent COVID-19.

Trimming removed 7 bases from V and 5 bases from J, with 7 bases in between. Germline V CDR1 and CDR2: KGHDR, SFDVKD. The CDR3 length is 11 residues. Sequencing was performed with immunoSEQ multiplex PCR; in TCRdb, only in-frame clones are kept and a portion is missing. The repertoire holds 200,000 to 300,000 clones, with approximately 89% as singletons. The chain joins TRBV24-1 to TRBJ1-2; D remains unclear. Sample: PBMCs or T cells enriched from blood (not recorded which). The TCR comes from a woman aged 40 to 55 with acute COVID-19. As DNA, the CDR3 is TGTGCCACCAGCCGCGGGTATGGCTACACCTTC. This codes for CATSRGYGYTF.